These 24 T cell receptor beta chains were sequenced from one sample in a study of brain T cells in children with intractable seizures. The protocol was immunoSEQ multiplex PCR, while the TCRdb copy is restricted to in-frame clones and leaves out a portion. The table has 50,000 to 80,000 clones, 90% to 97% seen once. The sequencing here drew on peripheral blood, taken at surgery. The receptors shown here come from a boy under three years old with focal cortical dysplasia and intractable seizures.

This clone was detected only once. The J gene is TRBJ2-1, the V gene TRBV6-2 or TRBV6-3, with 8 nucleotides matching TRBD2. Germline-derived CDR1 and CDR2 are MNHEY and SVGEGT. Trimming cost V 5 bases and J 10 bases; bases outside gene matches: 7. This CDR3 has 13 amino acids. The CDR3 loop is CASSGTVAGEQFF. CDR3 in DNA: TGTGCCAGCAGTGGAACCGTAGCGGGAGAGCAGTTCTTC.

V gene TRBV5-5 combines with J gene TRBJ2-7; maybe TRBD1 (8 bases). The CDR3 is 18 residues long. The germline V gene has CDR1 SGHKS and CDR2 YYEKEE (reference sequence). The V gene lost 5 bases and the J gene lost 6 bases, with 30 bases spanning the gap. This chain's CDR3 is CASRFALPIGQGGGEQYF. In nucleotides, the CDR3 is TGTGCCAGCAGATTTGCCCTCCCGATCGGACAGGGAGGGGGCGAGCAGTACTTC.

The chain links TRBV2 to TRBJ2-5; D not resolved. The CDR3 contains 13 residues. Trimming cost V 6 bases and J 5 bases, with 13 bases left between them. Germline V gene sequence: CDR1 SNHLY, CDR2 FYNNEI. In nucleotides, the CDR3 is TGTGCCAGCAGGAACCCCCTTGAGGAGACCCAGTACTTC. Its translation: CASRNPLEETQYF.

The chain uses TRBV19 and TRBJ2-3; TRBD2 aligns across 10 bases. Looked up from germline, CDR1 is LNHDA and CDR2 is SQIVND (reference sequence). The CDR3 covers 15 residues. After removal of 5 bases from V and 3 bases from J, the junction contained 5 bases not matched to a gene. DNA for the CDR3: TGTGCCAGTAGTGGGGCGACTAGCGGGACAGATACGCAGTATTTT. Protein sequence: CASSGATSGTDTQYF.

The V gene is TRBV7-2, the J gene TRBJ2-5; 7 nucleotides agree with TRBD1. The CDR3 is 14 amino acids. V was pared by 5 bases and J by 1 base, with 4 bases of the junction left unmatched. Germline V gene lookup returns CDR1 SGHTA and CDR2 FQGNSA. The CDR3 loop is CASSPGQAQETQYF. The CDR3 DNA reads TGTGCCAGCAGCCCTGGACAGGCCCAAGAGACCCAGTACTTC.

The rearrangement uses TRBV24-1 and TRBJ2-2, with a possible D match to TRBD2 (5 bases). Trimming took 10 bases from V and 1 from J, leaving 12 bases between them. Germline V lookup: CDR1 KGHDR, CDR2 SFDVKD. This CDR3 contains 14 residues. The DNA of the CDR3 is TGTGCCACGAGCCGGGAACTGAACACCGGGGAGCTGTTTTTT. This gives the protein CATSRELNTGELFF.

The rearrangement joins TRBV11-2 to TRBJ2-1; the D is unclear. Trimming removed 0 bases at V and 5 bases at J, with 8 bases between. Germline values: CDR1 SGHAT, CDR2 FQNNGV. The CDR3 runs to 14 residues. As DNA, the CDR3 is TGTGCCAGCAGCTTAGATAGGCAGAACAATGAGCAGTTCTTC. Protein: CASSLDRQNNEQFF.

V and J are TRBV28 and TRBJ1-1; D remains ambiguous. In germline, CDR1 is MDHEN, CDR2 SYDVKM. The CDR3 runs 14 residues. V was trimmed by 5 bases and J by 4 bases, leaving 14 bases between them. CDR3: CASSHTGGSTEAFF. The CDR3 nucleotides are TGTGCCAGCAGTCATACGGGAGGTAGCACTGAAGCTTTCTTT.

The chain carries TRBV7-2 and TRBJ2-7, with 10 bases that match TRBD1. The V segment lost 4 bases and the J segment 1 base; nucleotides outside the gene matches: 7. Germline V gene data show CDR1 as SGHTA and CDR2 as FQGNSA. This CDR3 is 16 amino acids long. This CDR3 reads CASSSTGTGVSYEQYF. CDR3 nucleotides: TGTGCCAGCAGCTCTACCGGGACAGGGGTTTCCTACGAGCAGTACTTC.

The CDR3 DNA is TGTGCCAGCAGCTTATCCGGGACAGTAAAAGATACGCAGTATTTT. Protein: CASSLSGTVKDTQYF. The chain couples TRBV11-1 to TRBJ2-3; 7 bases fit TRBD1. The junction had 7 bases not matched to a gene; V was cut back by 2 bases and J by 5 bases. Germline V gives CDR1 SGHAT, CDR2 FQDESV (reference sequence). The CDR3 length is 15 residues.

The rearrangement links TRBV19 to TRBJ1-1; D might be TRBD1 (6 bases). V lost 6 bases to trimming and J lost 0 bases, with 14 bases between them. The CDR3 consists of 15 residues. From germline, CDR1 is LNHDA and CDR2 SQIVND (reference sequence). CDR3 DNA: TGTGCCAGTAGACCCCCCCAGGGGATGAACACTGAAGCTTTCTTT. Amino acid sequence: CASRPPQGMNTEAFF. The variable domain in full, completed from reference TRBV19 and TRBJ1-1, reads DGGITQSPKYLFRKEGQNVTLSCEQNLNHDAMYWYRQDPGQGLRLIYYSQIVNDFQKGDIAEGYSVSREKKESFPLTVTSAQKNPTAFYLCASRPPQGMNTEAFFGQGTRLTVV.

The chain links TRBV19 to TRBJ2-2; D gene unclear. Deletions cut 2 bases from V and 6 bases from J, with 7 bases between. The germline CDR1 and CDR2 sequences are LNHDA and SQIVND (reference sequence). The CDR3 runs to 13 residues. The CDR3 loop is CASSIYGSGELFF. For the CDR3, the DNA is TGTGCCAGTAGTATATACGGGTCCGGGGAGCTGTTTTTT. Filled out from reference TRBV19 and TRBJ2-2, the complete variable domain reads DGGITQSPKYLFRKEGQNVTLSCEQNLNHDAMYWYRQDPGQGLRLIYYSQIVNDFQKGDIAEGYSVSREKKESFPLTVTSAQKNPTAFYLCASSIYGSGELFFGEGSRLTVL.

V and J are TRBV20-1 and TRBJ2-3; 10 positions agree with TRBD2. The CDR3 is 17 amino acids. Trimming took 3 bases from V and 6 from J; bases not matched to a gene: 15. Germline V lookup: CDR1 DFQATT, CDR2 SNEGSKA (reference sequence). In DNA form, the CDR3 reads TGCAGTGCTAGTCCCTCCTTTACTAGCGGGGAGGGGGATACGCAGTATTTT. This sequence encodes CSASPSFTSGEGDTQYF.

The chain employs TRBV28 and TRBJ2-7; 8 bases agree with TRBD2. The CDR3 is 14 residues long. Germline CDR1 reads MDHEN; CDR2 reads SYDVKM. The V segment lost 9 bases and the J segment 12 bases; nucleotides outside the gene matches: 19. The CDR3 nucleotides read TGTGCCAGTCTACTAGTAGCGGGAAGCTCCCCACCGTACTTC. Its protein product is CASLLVAGSSPPYF.

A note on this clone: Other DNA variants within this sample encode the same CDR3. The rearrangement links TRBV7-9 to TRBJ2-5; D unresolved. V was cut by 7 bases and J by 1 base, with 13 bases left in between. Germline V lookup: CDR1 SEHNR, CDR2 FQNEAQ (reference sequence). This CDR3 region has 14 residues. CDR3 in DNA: TGTGCCAGCACATCGGAAGATACCCAAGAGACCCAGTACTTC. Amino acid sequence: CASTSEDTQETQYF.

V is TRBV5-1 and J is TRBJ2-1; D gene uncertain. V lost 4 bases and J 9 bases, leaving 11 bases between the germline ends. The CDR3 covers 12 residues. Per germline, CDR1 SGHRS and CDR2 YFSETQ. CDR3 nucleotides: TGCGCCAGCAGCACACTATCAACTGAGCAGTTCTTC. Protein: CASSTLSTEQFF.

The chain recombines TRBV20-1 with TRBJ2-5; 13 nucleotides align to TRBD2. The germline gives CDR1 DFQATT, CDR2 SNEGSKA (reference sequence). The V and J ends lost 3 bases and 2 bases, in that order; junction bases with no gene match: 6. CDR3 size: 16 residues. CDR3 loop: CSASRTSGGAQETQYF. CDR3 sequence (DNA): TGCAGTGCTAGTCGGACTAGCGGGGGCGCACAAGAGACCCAGTACTTC.

The CDR3 loop is CASSRGQGSTGELFF. The DNA of the CDR3 is TGTGCCAGTAGTAGGGGACAGGGTAGCACCGGGGAGCTGTTTTTT. The chain couples TRBV19 to TRBJ2-2; 9 nucleotides line up with TRBD1. From germline, CDR1 is LNHDA and CDR2 SQIVND (reference sequence). Trimming cost V 4 bases and J 4 bases; bases outside gene matches: 4. This CDR3 contains 15 residues. Full variable domain (missing parts from reference TRBV19 and TRBJ2-2): DGGITQSPKYLFRKEGQNVTLSCEQNLNHDAMYWYRQDPGQGLRLIYYSQIVNDFQKGDIAEGYSVSREKKESFPLTVTSAQKNPTAFYLCASSRGQGSTGELFFGEGSRLTVL.

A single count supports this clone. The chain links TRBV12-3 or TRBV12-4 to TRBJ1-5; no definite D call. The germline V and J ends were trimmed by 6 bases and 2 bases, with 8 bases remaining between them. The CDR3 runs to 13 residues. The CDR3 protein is CASRRQGNQPQHF. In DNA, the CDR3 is TGTGCCAGCAGGAGACAAGGCAATCAGCCCCAGCATTTT.

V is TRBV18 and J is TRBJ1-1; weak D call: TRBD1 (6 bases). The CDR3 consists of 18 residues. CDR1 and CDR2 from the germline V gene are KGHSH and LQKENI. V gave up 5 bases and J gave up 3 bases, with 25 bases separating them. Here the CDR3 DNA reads TGTGCCAGCTCATCTCGTGTTCGGGACACCCATGGGCACACTGAAGCTTTCTTT. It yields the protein CASSSRVRDTHGHTEAFF.

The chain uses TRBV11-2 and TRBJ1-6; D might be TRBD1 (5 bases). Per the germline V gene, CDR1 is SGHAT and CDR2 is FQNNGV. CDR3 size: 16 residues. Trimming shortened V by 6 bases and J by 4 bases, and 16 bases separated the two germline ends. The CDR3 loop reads CASRLLRGSYNSPLHF. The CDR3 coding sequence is TGTGCCAGCAGGCTTTTGAGGGGCAGTTATAATTCACCCCTCCACTTT.

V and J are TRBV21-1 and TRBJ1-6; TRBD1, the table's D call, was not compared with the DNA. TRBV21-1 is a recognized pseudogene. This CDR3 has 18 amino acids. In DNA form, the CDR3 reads TGTGCCAGCAGCAAAATCAAGCCGGCAGGGACCTATAATTCACCCCTCCACTTT. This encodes CASSKIKPAGTYNSPLHF.

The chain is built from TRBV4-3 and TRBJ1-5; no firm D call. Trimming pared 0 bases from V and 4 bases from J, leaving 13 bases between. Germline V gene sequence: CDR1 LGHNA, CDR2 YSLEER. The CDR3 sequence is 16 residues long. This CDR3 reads CASSQDAAGYNQPQHF. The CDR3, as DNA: TGCGCCAGCAGCCAAGATGCGGCAGGTTATAATCAGCCCCAGCATTTT.

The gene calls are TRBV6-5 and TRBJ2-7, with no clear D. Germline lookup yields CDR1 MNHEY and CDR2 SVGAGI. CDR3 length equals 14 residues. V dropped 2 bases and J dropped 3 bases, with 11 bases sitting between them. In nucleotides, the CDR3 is TGTGCCAGCAGTTACGGCTCTCCGGGCTACGAGCAGTACTTC. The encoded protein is CASSYGSPGYEQYF.